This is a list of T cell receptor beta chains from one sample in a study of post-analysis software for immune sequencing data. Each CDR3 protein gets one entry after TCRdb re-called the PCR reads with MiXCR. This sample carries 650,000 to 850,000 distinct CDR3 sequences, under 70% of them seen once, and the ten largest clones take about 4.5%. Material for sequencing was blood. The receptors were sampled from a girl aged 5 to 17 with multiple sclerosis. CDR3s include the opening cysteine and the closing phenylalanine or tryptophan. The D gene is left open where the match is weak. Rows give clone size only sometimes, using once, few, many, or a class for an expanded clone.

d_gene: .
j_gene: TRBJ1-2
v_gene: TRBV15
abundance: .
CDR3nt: TGTGCCACCAGCATAACCCTTCAGGGTCCCCCTGGCTACACCTTC
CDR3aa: CATSITLQGPPGYTF

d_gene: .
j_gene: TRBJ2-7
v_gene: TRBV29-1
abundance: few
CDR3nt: TGCAGCGCCCTGACAGGCGCCACCTACGAGCAGTACTTC
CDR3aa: CSALTGATYEQYF

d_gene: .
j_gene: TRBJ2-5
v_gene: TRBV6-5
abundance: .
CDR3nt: TGTGCCAGCAGGAAAAAGCTTTGGGCAGGGGTAGAGACCCAGTACTTC
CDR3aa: CASRKKLWAGVETQYF

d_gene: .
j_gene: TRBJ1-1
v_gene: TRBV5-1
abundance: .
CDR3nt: TGCGCCAGCAGCTTGTGGCAGTACTCTAACACTGAAGCTTTCTTT
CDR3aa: CASSLWQYSNTEAFF

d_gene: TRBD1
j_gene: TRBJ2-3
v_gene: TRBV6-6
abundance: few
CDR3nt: TGTGCCAGCAGTGGGACGACAGGGGGCGGAACAGATACGCAGTATTTT
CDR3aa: CASSGTTGGGTDTQYF

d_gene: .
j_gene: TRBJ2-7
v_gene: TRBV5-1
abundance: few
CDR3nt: TGCGCCAGCAGCCCCGGGCAGGGAGACAACGAGCAGTACTTC
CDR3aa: CASSPGQGDNEQYF

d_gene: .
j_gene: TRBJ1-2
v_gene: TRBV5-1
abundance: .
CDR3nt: TGCGCCAGCAGAAGAGAGGTGAACGGTGGCTACACCTTC
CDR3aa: CASRREVNGGYTF

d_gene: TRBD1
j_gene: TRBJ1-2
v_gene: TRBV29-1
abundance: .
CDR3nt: TGCAGCGTCGCGCCCCGTGGGACAGACTATGGCTACACCTTC
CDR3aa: CSVAPRGTDYGYTF

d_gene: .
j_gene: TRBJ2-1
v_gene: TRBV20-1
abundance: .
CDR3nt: TGCAGTGCTAGAGATCTTTTAGGGCAGGGCAGCTCCTACAATGAGCAGTTCTTC
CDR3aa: CSARDLLGQGSSYNEQFF

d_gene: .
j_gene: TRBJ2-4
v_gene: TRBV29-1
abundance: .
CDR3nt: TGCAGCGTTGAGGGGGCCCTGAACAAAAACATTCAGTACTTC
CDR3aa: CSVEGALNKNIQYF

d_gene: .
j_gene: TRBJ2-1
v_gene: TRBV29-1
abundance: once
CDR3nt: TGCAGCGTTGCGCAGGGCTCCTACAATGAGCAGTTCTTC
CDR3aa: CSVAQGSYNEQFF

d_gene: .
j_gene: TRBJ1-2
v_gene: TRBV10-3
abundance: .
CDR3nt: TGTGCCATCAGTGAGGACGTTCGGGACAACTATGGCTACACCTTC
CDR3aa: CAISEDVRDNYGYTF

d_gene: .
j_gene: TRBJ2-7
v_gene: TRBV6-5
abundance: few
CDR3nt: TGTGCCAGCAGCGGGACGGGGTCCTACAATGAGCAGTACTTC
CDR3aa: CASSGTGSYNEQYF

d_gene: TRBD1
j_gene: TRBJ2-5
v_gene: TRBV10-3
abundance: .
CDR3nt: TGTGCCATCAGTGAGTCAGAACTTCGACAGGGGGAGCAGTACTTC
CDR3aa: CAISESELRQGEQYF

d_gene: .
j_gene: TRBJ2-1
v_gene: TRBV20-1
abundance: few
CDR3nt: TGCAGTGCTAGAAAGGGGTACCAAGAGACCCAGTTCTTC
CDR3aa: CSARKGYQETQFF

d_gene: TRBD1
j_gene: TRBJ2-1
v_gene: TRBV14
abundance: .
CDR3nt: TGTGCCAGCAGGCACGGACAGGGGAACTACAATGAGCAGTTCTTC
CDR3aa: CASRHGQGNYNEQFF

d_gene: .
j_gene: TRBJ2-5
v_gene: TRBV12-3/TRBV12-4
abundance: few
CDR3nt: TGTGCCAGCAGTTTCTGGGGTAAGGAGACCCAGTACTTC
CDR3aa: CASSFWGKETQYF

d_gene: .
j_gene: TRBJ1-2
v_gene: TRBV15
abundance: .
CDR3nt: TGTGCCACCAGCGGAACCGGACAGAAATATGGCTACACCTTC
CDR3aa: CATSGTGQKYGYTF

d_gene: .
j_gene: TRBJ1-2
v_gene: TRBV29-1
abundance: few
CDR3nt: TGCAGCGGGGTAGGCGGAGGCTATGGCTACACCTTC
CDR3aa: CSGVGGGYGYTF

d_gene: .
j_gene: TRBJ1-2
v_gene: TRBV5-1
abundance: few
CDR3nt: TGCGCCAGCAGCTTGGCCTCTACAGGCCCCAACTATGGCTACACCTTC
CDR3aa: CASSLASTGPNYGYTF

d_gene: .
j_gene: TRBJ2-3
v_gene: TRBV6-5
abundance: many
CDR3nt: TGTGCCAGCAGTTACTCCGGGGGTCCCTTCACAGATACGCAGTATTTT
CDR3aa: CASSYSGGPFTDTQYF

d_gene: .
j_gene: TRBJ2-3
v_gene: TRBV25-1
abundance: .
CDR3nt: TGTGCCAGCAGTGCCACTAGGATCGGCACAGATACGCAGTATTTT
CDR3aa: CASSATRIGTDTQYF

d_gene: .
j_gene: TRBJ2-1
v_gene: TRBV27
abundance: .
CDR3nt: TGTGCCAGCAGTCCCTCGAGCGGGCCTTGGAGTGAGCAGTTCTTC
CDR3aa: CASSPSSGPWSEQFF

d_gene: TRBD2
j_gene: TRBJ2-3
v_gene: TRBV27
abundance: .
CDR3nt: TGTGCCAGCGGGACTAAAGGCAGGATAGATACGCAGTATTTT
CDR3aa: CASGTKGRIDTQYF

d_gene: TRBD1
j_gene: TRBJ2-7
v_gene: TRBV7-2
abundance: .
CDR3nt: TGTGCCAGCAGCTTAGCGTTTCGGGACAGACTCTCCTACGAGCAGTACTTC
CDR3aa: CASSLAFRDRLSYEQYF

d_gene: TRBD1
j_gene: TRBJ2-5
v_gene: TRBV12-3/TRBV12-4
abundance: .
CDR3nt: TGTGCCAGCAGTTTAAGTAGGGGGCGAGAGACCCAGTACTTC
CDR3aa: CASSLSRGRETQYF

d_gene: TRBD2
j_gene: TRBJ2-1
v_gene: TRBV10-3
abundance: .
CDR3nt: TGTGCCATCAGTGCCCACTGGGGGCGGGAGGACCTCAATGAGCAGTTCTTC
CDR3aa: CAISAHWGREDLNEQFF

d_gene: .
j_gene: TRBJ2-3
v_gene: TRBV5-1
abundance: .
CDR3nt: TGCGCCAGCGGGGACCTTCTGGATACGCAGTATTTT
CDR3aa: CASGDLLDTQYF

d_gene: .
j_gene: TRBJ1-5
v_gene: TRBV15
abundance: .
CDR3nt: TGTGCCACCAGCGGAGGGATCAATCAGCCCCAGCATTTT
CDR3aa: CATSGGINQPQHF

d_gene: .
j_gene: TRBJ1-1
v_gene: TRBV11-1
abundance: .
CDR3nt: TGTGCCAGCAGGGCAGGCCGAAACATGAACACTGAAGCTTTCTTT
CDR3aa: CASRAGRNMNTEAFF

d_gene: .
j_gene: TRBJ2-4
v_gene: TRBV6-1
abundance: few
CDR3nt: TGTGCCAGCAGTGAACCCGGCGTGGTCGCCAAAAACATTCAGTACTTC
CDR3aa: CASSEPGVVAKNIQYF